Below are 3 T cell receptor beta chains sequenced from a single sample in a study of blood T cell repertoires in COVID-19. TCRdb keeps only in-frame clones here, not all; method: immunoSEQ multiplex PCR. This sample has some 250,000 clones, with around 90% found just once. Sequencing input: peripheral blood. The receptor source for this set is a woman in her thirties with acute or convalescent COVID-19.

V usage is TRBV2 and J usage is TRBJ2-3, with 9 bases that match TRBD2. The CDR3 loop spans 17 amino acids. Germline values: CDR1 SNHLY, CDR2 FYNNEI. V lost 5 bases and J lost 1; bases outside the gene matches: 10. The CDR3 nucleotides are TGTGCCAGCAGTCGAACGCAGCGGGAGGCTCGCACAGATACGCAGTATTTT. Protein sequence: CASSRTQREARTDTQYF.

The chain carries TRBV5-4 and TRBJ2-1, with TRBD2 identical over 9 bases. The junction had 1 base not matched to a gene; V was cut back by 0 bases and J by 3 bases. This CDR3 comprises 15 residues. The V gene's germline CDR1 is SGHNT and CDR2 YYREEE (reference sequence). The CDR3 protein is CASSLGLADYNEQFF. The CDR3 DNA reads TGTGCCAGCAGCTTGGGACTAGCGGACTACAATGAGCAGTTCTTC. The full variable domain, its missing parts supplied by reference TRBV5-4 and TRBJ2-1, is ETGVTQSPTHLIKTRGQQVTLRCSSQSGHNTVSWYQQALGQGPQFIFQYYREEENGRGNFPPRFSGLQFPNYSSELNVNALELDDSALYLCASSLGLADYNEQFFGPGTRLTVL.

The rearrangement joins TRBV5-1 to TRBJ2-1; 8 positions agree with TRBD2. This CDR3 contains 15 residues. Germline V lookup: CDR1 SGHRS, CDR2 YFSETQ. After removal of 7 bases from V and 2 bases from J, the junction contained 8 bases not matched to a gene. The CDR3 sequence is CASGREGGTYNEQFF. In nucleotides, the CDR3 is TGCGCCAGCGGACGGGAGGGCGGGACCTACAATGAGCAGTTCTTC.